This passage covers 18 T cell receptor beta chains from one sample sequenced in a study of CD8+ T cells in alopecia areata. Stated treatment: oral pan-JAK inhibitor, 5-10 mg twice daily. Investigators isolated RNA and reverse transcribed it into cDNA to act as the sequencing template. Method: immunoSEQ multiplex PCR; TCRdb's copy keeps in-frame clones and lacks some. This sample has about 110,000 clones; roughly 56% occur once, and the top ten carry 3% to 3.5%. Sequences were derived from CD4+ T cells sorted from blood, sampled at week 24, from a patient treated with tofacitinib. The receptors shown here come from a human donor with alopecia areata.

The rearrangement uses TRBV4-1 and TRBJ2-7; 11 positions match TRBD1. Germline V gene data show CDR1 as MGHRA and CDR2 as YSYEKL. V shed 4 bases, J shed 2 bases, and the junction held 4 bases outside the gene matches. This CDR3 is built from 15 residues. CDR3 in amino acids: CASSRGQGAPYEQYF. CDR3 nucleotides: TGCGCCAGCAGCCGCGGACAGGGGGCCCCCTACGAGCAGTACTTC.

Here the CDR3 DNA reads TGCGCCAGCAGCCATGTTGGACTAGCGGCGCCCTACGAGCAGTACTTC. Amino acid sequence: CASSHVGLAAPYEQYF. V is TRBV4-1 and J is TRBJ2-7, with TRBD2 matching 10 bases. Germline V gene sequence: CDR1 MGHRA, CDR2 YSYEKL. The J segment lost 2 bases and the V segment lost 3 bases, leaving 7 bases of the junction unmatched. This CDR3 has 16 residues.

This clone came up a few times. This sequence joins TRBV10-3 and TRBJ1-5; TRBD1 matches 7 bases. Germline loops: CDR1 ENHRY, CDR2 SYGVKD. Trimming took 0 bases from V and 1 from J; bases not matched to a gene: 3. This CDR3 has 16 residues. CDR3 loop: CAISESQGVSNQPQHF. The CDR3 DNA sequence: TGTGCCATCAGTGAGTCTCAGGGGGTGAGCAATCAGCCCCAGCATTTT.

V is TRBV30 and J is TRBJ1-1; 8 nucleotides match TRBD1. The germline V gene has CDR1 GTSNPN and CDR2 SVGIG (reference sequence). V was clipped by 4 bases and J by 1 base; unmatched bases: 5. This CDR3 comprises 14 residues. CDR3 in amino acids: CAWTSQGANTEAFF. Here the CDR3 DNA reads TGTGCCTGGACGTCTCAGGGGGCGAACACTGAAGCTTTCTTT. The full variable domain, with the rest looked up from reference TRBV30 and TRBJ1-1, is SQTIHQWPATLVQPVGSPLSLECTVEGTSNPNLYWYRQAAGRGLQLLFYSVGIGQISSEVPQNLSASRPQDRQFILSSKKLLLSDSGFYLCAWTSQGANTEAFFGQGTRLTVV.

In this sample, this clone turned up a few times. This chain connects TRBV5-1 to TRBJ2-2; 9 bases line up with TRBD2. This CDR3 spans 13 amino acids. Germline V gene data show CDR1 as SGHRS and CDR2 as YFSETQ. V lost 4 bases, J lost 7 bases, and 2 bases stayed unmatched. This CDR3 reads CASSGTSIGELFF. The CDR3 coding sequence is TGCGCCAGCAGCGGGACTAGCATCGGGGAGCTGTTTTTT.

The chain combines TRBV7-9 with TRBJ2-2; D remains ambiguous. The CDR3 loop spans 14 amino acids. The germline CDR1 and CDR2 sequences are SEHNR and FQNEAQ (reference sequence). The V gene lost 1 base and the J gene lost 3 bases, with 6 bases spanning the gap. The CDR3 loop reads CASSLDLYTGELFF. The CDR3 DNA reads TGTGCCAGCAGCTTAGATTTATACACCGGGGAGCTGTTTTTT.

This sequence joins TRBV15 and TRBJ2-5; 15 bases agree with TRBD2. CDR1 is LNHNV and CDR2 is YYDKDF in the germline V gene (reference sequence). The CDR3 is made up of 16 amino acids. Losses at the gene ends were 5 bases for V and 5 bases for J; bases not matched to a gene: 6. This CDR3 is CATSPRTSGGAETQYF. CDR3 sequence (DNA): TGTGCCACCAGCCCTCGGACTAGCGGGGGGGCCGAGACCCAGTACTTC.

This chain uses TRBV30 with TRBJ2-7; 12 nucleotides line up with TRBD2. The CDR3 extends over 18 amino acids. The ends lost 0 bases at V and 1 base at J; junction bases unmatched: 10. In germline, CDR1 is GTSNPN, CDR2 SVGIG (reference sequence). The CDR3 loop is CAWSVTLGLAGGSYEQYF. CDR3 DNA sequence: TGTGCCTGGAGTGTTACTCTGGGGCTAGCGGGGGGGTCCTACGAGCAGTACTTC.

This clone appeared a single time. The chain uses TRBV29-1 and TRBJ1-1; D is ambiguous. The CDR3 runs 12 residues. The V end lost 3 bases, the J end lost 4 bases, and 9 bases lay between the germline ends. CDR1 and CDR2 (germline): SQVTM, ANQGSEA. The CDR3 coding sequence is TGCAGCGTTGACAGGAGCGGCACTGAAGCTTTCTTT. This gives the protein CSVDRSGTEAFF.

V gene TRBV5-1 combines with J gene TRBJ1-2; 12 nucleotides match TRBD1. J lost 7 bases, V lost 4 bases, and 8 bases had no gene match. The CDR3 has 15 residues. Germline-derived CDR1 and CDR2 are SGHRS and YFSETQ. The CDR3 loop reads CASSPTGDRGPGYTF. The CDR3 nucleotides are TGCGCCAGCAGCCCAACCGGGGACAGGGGGCCTGGCTACACCTTC.

In its sample, this clone was seen a few times. One end of the junction does not line up with germline, which may come from a read error. This chain connects TRBV7-7 to TRBJ2-7; D possibly corresponds to TRBD1 (5 bases). The CDR3 runs to 13 residues. Germline-derived CDR1 and CDR2 are SSHAT and FNYEAQ (reference sequence). CDR3 amino acids: CASSLRYQGEQYF. Written as DNA, the CDR3 is TGTGCTAGCAGCTTACGCTATCAGGGCGAGCAGTACTTC.

This clone turned up a few times. This chain uses TRBV28 with TRBJ1-4, with D unclear. Germline V lookup: CDR1 MDHEN, CDR2 SYDVKM. The V end was cut by 7 bases, the J end by 6 bases, with 9 bases between. The length of the CDR3 is 12 residues. CDR3: CASMWTDEKLFF. The CDR3 nucleotides read TGTGCCAGCATGTGGACGGATGAAAAACTGTTTTTT.

This clone has just a few counts. The chain's CDR3 is CASSLGGGQRGGYTF. Here the CDR3 DNA reads TGTGCCAGCAGCTTGGGAGGCGGACAGCGTGGTGGCTACACCTTC. V usage is TRBV5-4 and J usage is TRBJ1-2, with D tentatively TRBD1 (6 bases). Trimming removed 0 bases at V and 7 bases at J, with 16 bases between. The CDR3 length is 15 residues. The germline gives CDR1 SGHNT, CDR2 YYREEE (reference sequence). The full variable domain, rest sourced from reference TRBV5-4 and TRBJ1-2, is ETGVTQSPTHLIKTRGQQVTLRCSSQSGHNTVSWYQQALGQGPQFIFQYYREEENGRGNFPPRFSGLQFPNYSSELNVNALELDDSALYLCASSLGGGQRGGYTFGSGTRLTVV.

The chain combines TRBV4-2 with TRBJ2-2, with TRBD1 as a possible D gene (5 bases). CDR1 is LGHNA, CDR2 YNFKEQ, per germline. V dropped 4 bases and J dropped 1 base, with 10 bases sitting between them. This CDR3 comprises 15 residues. Here the CDR3 DNA reads TGTGCCAGCAGCCGGCCTAGGGGGAACACCGGGGAGCTGTTTTTT. Translation: CASSRPRGNTGELFF.

The J gene is TRBJ2-5, the V gene TRBV30; 11 positions agree with TRBD1. CDR1 is GTSNPN, CDR2 SVGIG, per germline (reference sequence). J was trimmed by 5 bases and V by 6 bases; bases with no gene match: 14. The CDR3 is 16 amino acids. The CDR3 here is CACSPRDRGSWETQYF. CDR3 nucleotide sequence: TGTGCCTGCTCTCCCCGGGACAGGGGGAGCTGGGAGACCCAGTACTTC.

This clone showed up just a few times. The V and J genes are TRBV7-9 and TRBJ2-1; D gene unclear. Germline lookup yields CDR1 SEHNR and CDR2 FQNEAQ (reference sequence). The CDR3 has 10 residues. Between the trimmed V and J ends, which lost 5 bases and 8 bases, there was a span of 4 bases. The CDR3 here is CASSVYEQFF. CDR3 nucleotides: TGTGCCAGCAGCGTCTATGAGCAGTTCTTC.

The rearrangement joins TRBV5-1 to TRBJ2-3, with D possibly called TRBD1 or TRBD2 (5 bases each). This CDR3 is 14 amino acids long. Deletions cut 7 bases from V and 2 bases from J, with 14 bases between. CDR1 and CDR2 (germline): SGHRS, YFSETQ. CDR3 DNA sequence: TGCGCCAGCGCCCGGGACCAGCACACAGATACGCAGTATTTT. This codes for CASARDQHTDTQYF.

Note on this clone: In the same sample, other DNA sequences code for this CDR3. The rearrangement uses TRBV7-9 and TRBJ2-2; perhaps TRBD2 as D (5 bases). Germline lookup yields CDR1 SEHNR and CDR2 FQNEAQ (reference sequence). V shed 1 base and J shed 5 bases, with 5 bases lying between them. The CDR3 is made up of 13 amino acids. The CDR3 nucleotides read TGTGCCAGCAGCTTAGGAGGGACCGGGGAGCTGTTTTTT. It yields the protein CASSLGGTGELFF.